This T cell receptor (beta chain) was identified in a study of blood T cells in healthy people across ages. Study-wide points: PBMCs were not sorted, which prevented a conclusive comparison of naive versus antigen-experienced cells. Investigators treated diversity estimates from one million T cells as underestimates.

It was with a sample-barcoded 5' primer and a J-beta primer mix that a second PCR of roughly 6 to 12 cycles was run. TCRdb reanalysed the 5' RACE reads using MiXCR and keeps one entry per CDR3 protein. The sample records more than 800,000 distinct CDR3 sequences, 29% being singletons. This clonotype came up a few times. No antigen is known for it. Losses at the gene ends were 5 bases for V and 2 bases for J; bases not matched to a gene: 2. Germline values: CDR1 DFQATT, CDR2 SNEGSKA (reference sequence). The CDR3 spans 13 residues. Sequencing input: blood. The sequence was obtained from a woman older than 75 in good health. The rearrangement links TRBV20-1 to TRBJ2-5, with 10 bases lining up with TRBD1. CDR3 sequence (DNA): TGCAGTGCTTGGGACAGGGGACAAGAGACCCAGTACTTC. Its translation: CSAWDRGQETQYF.